Sequencing of this T cell receptor (beta chain) was carried out in a study of blood T cells in healthy people across ages. Next came a second PCR, run for about 6 to 12 cycles, which used a sample-barcoded 5' primer along with a J-beta primer mix. The template-switch adaptor, which had 12 random nucleotides, put a tag on each cDNA molecule. Every sample produced at least 3 million CDR3-containing paired-end reads. Using its own MiXCR run on the 5' RACE reads, TCRdb lists one record per CDR3 protein. The sample has hundreds of thousands of distinct CDR3 sequences; around 42% are singletons. In regard to this clonotype: Its antigen is not known.

Isolation per sample recovered at least 7 million PBMCs. The CDR3 totals 15 residues. The V end was cut by 7 bases, the J end by 4 bases, with 17 bases between. The germline gives CDR1 MNHEY, CDR2 SVGAGI. Study outcomes and limitations: Age advanced and TCR beta diversity per million T cells fell, roughly linearly.

This TCR derives from a man between 60 and 70 years old in good health. The J gene is TRBJ1-3, the V gene TRBV6-5; D not certain. The sample taken for sequencing was blood. CDR3 residues: CASTEENIVGNTIYF. DNA of the CDR3: TGTGCCAGCACCGAGGAGAACATCGTCGGAAACACCATATATTTT.